The T cell receptor beta chain under discussion was sequenced for a study of cytomegalovirus exposure and HLA in healthy donors. Trimming took off 4 bases at V and 0 bases at J, with 17 bases between the two ends. Germline V gene data show CDR1 as SGHDT and CDR2 as YYEEEE. The CDR3 has 17 amino acids. Study outcomes and limitations: CMV serostatus was the only immune exposure information that was available. Being productive about 87% or about 30% of the time was typical of most TCR beta V segments in an earlier analysis. A later analysis linked 15,000 to 20,000 TCR beta sequences to HLA alleles at 0.05 false discovery rate.

Points on this clone: The antigen is undetermined.

This PCR relied on a set of 60 Vbeta primers and 13 Jbeta primers. Here immunoSEQ multiplex PCR was the method, and the copy in TCRdb shows in-frame clones only, minus some. The sample shows 120,000 to 150,000 clones, around 78% of them seen only once. The TCR was taken from a woman under 30 in good health and CMV-seronegative. Sequenced sample: PBMCs. V gene TRBV5-6 combines with J gene TRBJ2-4; D perhaps matches TRBD1 (6 bases). The CDR3 DNA follows: TGTGCCAGCAGCCGAGAGATTGACAGGATAGCCAAAAACATTCAGTACTTC. Translating gives CASSREIDRIAKNIQYF.